Below, one T cell receptor beta chain is given with its context. Its antigen is still unknown. The data were taken from a study of shared clonotypes between healthy human individuals. On the study more broadly: The donor group consisted of a couple of women and three men, aged 18 to 49. Study conclusions and caveats: Naive subsets tended to show greater estimated richness than memory subsets.

V gave up 1 base and J gave up 0 bases, with 15 bases separating them. From germline, CDR1 is SGHTA and CDR2 FQGNSA. This CDR3 comprises 18 residues. Replicate sorted-subset PCRs were loaded with around 200 ng DNA, 29,000 or so T cell genomes. The table came from immunoSEQ multiplex PCR; TCRdb's copy has only in-frame clones and leaves some out. The sample has about 1 million clones, about 70% seen once. The study separated CD4+ cells into CD45RA+ naive and CD45RA-negative memory subsets. The receptor comes from a young man in good health. Material: memory CD4+ T cells sorted from blood. Sample subset: CD45RA-negative fraction. The V and J genes are TRBV7-2 and TRBJ2-2; D may be TRBD1 or TRBD2 (6 bases each). CDR3 bases: TGTGCCAGCAGCTTAGGTCTGGGGGGCATTACGAACACCGGGGAGCTGTTTTTT. Translated: CASSLGLGGITNTGELFF.